The sequence of this T cell receptor (beta chain) was determined in a study of blood T cell repertoires in COVID-19. The V gene's germline CDR1 is PRHDT and CDR2 FYEKMQ (reference sequence). Trimming stripped 7 bases from V and 4 bases from J, with 16 bases between. The CDR3 contains 14 residues. The repertoire was sequenced with immunoSEQ multiplex PCR; TCRdb's copy has only in-frame clones and lacks some. Altogether roughly 23,000 clones are present, approximately 88% being singletons, with the ten largest covering roughly a quarter. The gene calls are TRBV13 and TRBJ1-1; weak D call: TRBD1 (6 bases). The sequenced material came from peripheral blood. The receptor's source is a man aged 70 or older with COVID-19, enrolled during active disease. CDR3 in DNA: TGTGCCAGCATCCTACAGGGAGGGGGCACTGAAGCTTTCTTT. Residues: CASILQGGGTEAFF.